This T cell receptor beta chain appears in the sequencing data of a study of blood T cell repertoires in COVID-19. The assay was immunoSEQ multiplex PCR, and TCRdb's table has in-frame clones only and misses some. The profile covers roughly 89,000 clones, with around three quarters appearing a single time and about a tenth taken by the ten largest. With 4 bases removed from V and 3 bases from J, the gap between germline ends came to 10 bases. The CDR3 runs to 13 residues. The germline CDR1 and CDR2 sequences are SGHRS and YFSETQ. This TCR was sampled from a woman in her seventies with acute or convalescent COVID-19. Material: peripheral blood. This chain uses TRBV5-1 with TRBJ1-1; D call uncertain. The CDR3 coding sequence is TGCGCCAGCAGCCCAAACGGGTACACTGAAGCTTTCTTT. It yields the protein CASSPNGYTEAFF.